Below are 26 T cell receptor beta chains sequenced from a single sample in a study of T cell changes during pregnancy in multiple sclerosis. Profiled with immunoSEQ multiplex PCR; TCRdb holds only in-frame clones, not every one. The table lists around 110,000 clones, less than 95% of them singletons, with around 1.5% in the top ten. This material consisted of peripheral blood, taken after pregnancy. The receptors were sampled from a female donor with multiple sclerosis, enrolled in a pregnancy study.

This rearrangement joins TRBV6-5 to TRBJ2-7; D is possibly TRBD1 (6 bases). Deletions cut 8 bases from V and 3 bases from J, with 14 bases between. Germline V CDR1 and CDR2: MNHEY, SVGAGI. The CDR3 loop spans 13 amino acids. CDR3 nucleotides: TGTGCCAGCGGGTACAGGGTAGGCTACGAGCAGTACTTC. It specifies CASGYRVGYEQYF.

V is TRBV6-1 and J is TRBJ2-1; 10 nucleotides agree with TRBD2. CDR3 length: 15 residues. CDR1 is MNHNS and CDR2 is SASEGT in the germline V gene. V shed 6 bases and J 9 bases; nucleotides not matched to a gene: 11. This CDR3 is CASSAPSGGAGEQFF. As DNA, the CDR3 is TGTGCCAGCAGCGCCCCGAGCGGGGGGGCTGGTGAGCAGTTCTTC.

The gene calls are TRBV7-6 and TRBJ2-1, with 9 nucleotides matching TRBD2. Unmatched junction bases numbered 8, after V lost 5 bases and J lost 3 bases. Germline CDR1 and CDR2: SGHVS and FNYEAQ. The CDR3 spans 16 residues. The CDR3 DNA is TGTGCCAGCAGCGGGATAGCGGGAGTTAACTACAATGAGCAGTTCTTC. Translating it yields CASSGIAGVNYNEQFF.

In this sample, this clone turned up once. The chain employs TRBV12-5 and TRBJ2-5, with 8 bases matching TRBD2. This CDR3 contains 15 residues. J lost 3 bases, V lost 2 bases, and 5 bases had no gene match. The germline CDR1 and CDR2 sequences are LGHNT and FRNRAP. CDR3 sequence reads: CASGLTGGPKETQYF. The DNA of the CDR3 is TGTGCTAGTGGTTTGACGGGAGGGCCAAAAGAGACCCAGTACTTC.

This clone was picked up one time. The chain joins TRBV28 to TRBJ2-3; D may be TRBD2 (7 bases). V was shortened by 3 bases and J by 5 bases, with 12 bases between the two germline ends. The CDR3 is 14 residues long. CDR1 MDHEN and CDR2 SYDVKM come from the germline V gene. In nucleotides, the CDR3 is TGTGCCAGCAGTTTTGCGGGGGCGCGAGATACGCAGTATTTT. Translation gives CASSFAGARDTQYF.

The V call is TRBV5-6, the J call TRBJ2-7, with 8 bases identical to TRBD1. V lost 3 bases and J lost 4; bases outside the gene matches: 3. The CDR3 contains 13 residues. Germline-derived CDR1 and CDR2 are SGHDT and YYEEEE. Here the CDR3 DNA reads TGTGCCAGCAGCTCGGACAGGGAGTACGAGCAGTACTTC. Amino acids: CASSSDREYEQYF.

This sequence joins TRBV30 and TRBJ1-3, with a tentative D call TRBD1 (6 bases). Germline V CDR1 and CDR2: GTSNPN, SVGIG (reference sequence). The CDR3 is 14 amino acids. The V gene lost 1 base and the J gene lost 0 bases, with 7 bases spanning the gap. CDR3: CAWSAGDSGNTIYF. Here the CDR3 DNA reads TGTGCCTGGAGTGCAGGGGACTCTGGAAACACCATATATTTT.

The chain couples TRBV7-9 to TRBJ2-7; D not resolved. The germline V gene has CDR1 SEHNR and CDR2 FQNEAQ (reference sequence). This CDR3 region has 12 residues. The V gene lost 5 bases and the J gene lost 3 bases, with 8 bases spanning the gap. The CDR3 loop reads CASSTDHYEQYF. As DNA, the CDR3 is TGTGCCAGCAGCACAGACCACTACGAGCAGTACTTC. The full variable domain, its missing parts supplied by reference TRBV7-9 and TRBJ2-7, is DTGVSQNPRHKITKRGQNVTFRCDPISEHNRLYWYRQTLGQGPEFLTYFQNEAQLEKSRLLSDRFSAERPKGSFSTLEIQRTEQGDSAMYLCASSTDHYEQYFGPGTRLTVT.

V gene TRBV5-4 combines with J gene TRBJ2-7; 9 bases fit TRBD1. The V segment lost 2 bases and the J segment 5 bases; nucleotides outside the gene matches: 11. CDR3 length: 16 amino acids. Germline CDR1 reads SGHNT; CDR2 reads YYREEE (reference sequence). This CDR3 reads CASSFAPGTGLHEQYF. CDR3 DNA: TGTGCCAGCAGCTTCGCTCCCGGGACAGGGCTTCACGAGCAGTACTTC.

The chain has TRBV10-1 and TRBJ2-7; 12 bases match TRBD2. J lost 2 bases, V lost 4 bases, and 6 bases had no gene match. The CDR3 spans 16 residues. CDR1 and CDR2 (germline): WNHNN, SYGVQD (reference sequence). CDR3 loop: CASSATSGGGAYEQYF. CDR3 DNA sequence: TGCGCCAGCAGTGCGACTAGCGGGGGTGGGGCCTACGAGCAGTACTTC.

The J gene is TRBJ2-1, the V gene TRBV7-9, with D possibly matching TRBD2 (7 bases). The germline V gene has CDR1 SEHNR and CDR2 FQNEAQ (reference sequence). V was shortened by 5 bases and J by 6 bases, with 14 bases between the two germline ends. The CDR3 length is 14 residues. The CDR3, as DNA: TGTGCCAGCAGCCTTGGGAGGGGGGTCAATGAGCAGTTCTTC. Translating gives CASSLGRGVNEQFF.

V usage is TRBV5-1 and J usage is TRBJ1-1; 10 nucleotides align to TRBD1. The J segment lost 0 bases and the V segment lost 4 bases, leaving 3 bases of the junction unmatched. Germline V CDR1 and CDR2: SGHRS, YFSETQ. This CDR3 region has 15 residues. The CDR3: CASSPGQGLNTEAFF. In DNA form, the CDR3 reads TGCGCCAGCAGCCCGGGACAGGGGTTGAACACTGAAGCTTTCTTT. Full variable domain (outside the CDR3, taken from reference TRBV5-1 and TRBJ1-1): KAGVTQTPRYLIKTRGQQVTLSCSPISGHRSVSWYQQTPGQGLQFLFEYFSETQRNKGNFPGRFSGRQFSNSRSEMNVSTLELGDSALYLCASSPGQGLNTEAFFGQGTRLTVV.

The V call is TRBV19, the J call TRBJ1-5, with 8 positions matching TRBD1. CDR1 is LNHDA and CDR2 is SQIVND in the germline V gene (reference sequence). This CDR3 contains 14 residues. The ends lost 10 bases at V and 3 bases at J; junction bases unmatched: 8. The chain's CDR3 is CATQPGQDNQPQHF. Here the CDR3 DNA reads TGTGCCACCCAACCGGGACAGGACAATCAGCCCCAGCATTTT.

This clone was detected only once. The chain uses TRBV14 and TRBJ1-6; possible D gene TRBD1, 5 bases. CDR3 length equals 14 residues. V was clipped by 3 bases and J by 5 bases, with 8 bases between them. Per germline, CDR1 SGHDN and CDR2 FVKESK. CDR3: CASSQATDNSPLHF. In nucleotides, the CDR3 is TGTGCCAGCAGCCAGGCGACAGATAATTCACCCCTCCACTTT.

This clone was detected only once. This rearrangement joins TRBV7-3 to TRBJ2-2; D is perhaps TRBD1 (5 bases). This CDR3 contains 15 residues. Trimming cost V 8 bases and J 0 bases, with 13 bases left between them. Per germline, CDR1 SGHTA and CDR2 FQGTGA. The CDR3 reads CASAPTGANTGELFF. DNA for the CDR3: TGTGCCAGCGCCCCCACAGGCGCGAACACCGGGGAGCTGTTTTTT.

The chain uses TRBV27 and TRBJ1-4; TRBD1 aligns across 7 bases. Germline CDR1 is MNHEY and CDR2 is SMNVEV (reference sequence). Trimming took 4 bases from V and 0 from J; bases not matched to a gene: 20. This CDR3 is built from 21 residues. This chain's CDR3 is CASSSTPPVGGLVATNEKLFF. The CDR3 DNA reads as TGTGCCAGCAGTTCCACCCCCCCCGTAGGGGGCCTCGTCGCAACTAATGAAAAACTGTTTTTT.

The J gene is TRBJ1-1, the V gene TRBV6-6; D might be TRBD1 (6 bases). Germline CDR1 and CDR2: MNHNY and SVGAGI (reference sequence). Trimming took off 2 bases at V and 1 base at J, with 11 bases between the two ends. This CDR3 spans 15 amino acids. CDR3 amino acids: CASSYGGASNTEAFF. In nucleotides, the CDR3 is TGTGCCAGCAGTTACGGGGGGGCTTCGAACACTGAAGCTTTCTTT.

V usage is TRBV27 and J usage is TRBJ2-2; 7 bases agree with TRBD2. Germline V gene data show CDR1 as MNHEY and CDR2 as SMNVEV (reference sequence). The CDR3 covers 19 residues. V dropped 5 bases and J dropped 3; count of bases not matched to a gene: 18. This chain's CDR3 is CASSGMRQGYGGDTGELFF. CDR3 coding DNA: TGTGCCAGCAGTGGGATGAGGCAGGGTTATGGGGGGGACACCGGGGAGCTGTTTTTT.

This clone was found once. The V and J genes are TRBV11-2 and TRBJ2-1; D ambiguous. This CDR3 region has 13 residues. Germline V lookup: CDR1 SGHAT, CDR2 FQNNGV. Trimming removed 1 base at V and 10 bases at J, with 11 bases between. The CDR3 DNA follows: TGTGCCAGCAGCTTAGTTAGGAAACAGGAGCAGTTCTTC. Translating it yields CASSLVRKQEQFF.

CDR3 nucleotides: TGTGCCAGCAGCCGGGACAGGGTTGGTCGGCCCCAGCATTTT. As protein: CASSRDRVGRPQHF. V is TRBV6-5 and J is TRBJ1-5; 9 bases map to TRBD1. The junction had 9 bases not matched to a gene; V was cut back by 6 bases and J by 9 bases. The length of the CDR3 is 14 residues. Per germline, CDR1 MNHEY and CDR2 SVGAGI.

The chain links TRBV30 to TRBJ2-7; D remains ambiguous. Trimming stripped 0 bases from V and 4 bases from J, with 7 bases between. Germline lookup yields CDR1 GTSNPN and CDR2 SVGIG (reference sequence). This CDR3 contains 12 residues. In nucleotides, the CDR3 is TGTGCCTGGAGTGTACAAGAATACGAGCAGTACTTC. This sequence encodes CAWSVQEYEQYF.

This chain uses TRBV7-9 with TRBJ2-5; 8 positions agree with TRBD2. The CDR3 extends over 18 amino acids. Germline CDR1 is SEHNR and CDR2 is FQNEAQ (reference sequence). J was trimmed by 0 bases and V by 5 bases; bases with no gene match: 14. The CDR3 sequence: CASSPGTRRVGYQETQYF. CDR3 DNA: TGTGCCAGCAGCCCCGGGACTAGAAGAGTCGGTTACCAAGAGACCCAGTACTTC.

The chain has TRBV5-6 and TRBJ2-1; TRBD1 is a possible D gene (5 bases). CDR3 size: 15 residues. Germline V gene sequence: CDR1 SGHDT, CDR2 YYEEEE. With 0 bases removed from V and 7 bases from J, the gap between germline ends came to 14 bases. The CDR3 reads CASSLVGQGGNEQFF. CDR3 coding DNA: TGTGCCAGCAGCTTGGTAGGGCAGGGCGGAAATGAGCAGTTCTTC.

The DNA for the CDR3 is TGTGCCAGCAGTACTTCAGGGGAGGGGGGCTATGGCTACACCTTC. Translated: CASSTSGEGGYGYTF. The genes are TRBV4-2 and TRBJ1-2; perhaps TRBD1 as D (6 bases). The CDR3 is 15 amino acids. Germline V gives CDR1 LGHNA, CDR2 YNFKEQ. Deletions cut 6 bases from V and 4 bases from J, with 18 bases between.

The CDR3 DNA is TGTGCCAGCAGCTTAGTAGGGGTTGAAGCTTTCTTT. Translating gives CASSLVGVEAFF. The chain carries TRBV7-9 and TRBJ1-1; D is possibly TRBD1 (5 bases). The CDR3 contains 12 residues. Germline loops: CDR1 SEHNR, CDR2 FQNEAQ (reference sequence). V was trimmed by 1 base and J by 7 bases, leaving 7 bases between them. The full variable domain, its missing parts supplied by reference TRBV7-9 and TRBJ1-1, is DTGVSQNPRHKITKRGQNVTFRCDPISEHNRLYWYRQTLGQGPEFLTYFQNEAQLEKSRLLSDRFSAERPKGSFSTLEIQRTEQGDSAMYLCASSLVGVEAFFGQGTRLTVV.

The rearrangement links TRBV5-1 to TRBJ2-7; 9 bases agree with TRBD2. Trimming at V came to 0 bases and at J to 2 bases, leaving 6 bases not matched to a gene. From germline, CDR1 is SGHRS and CDR2 YFSETQ. This CDR3 comprises 16 residues. The CDR3 nucleotides are TGCGCCAGCAGCTTGGGGCCTAGCGGGGTAACCTACGAGCAGTACTTC. Protein product: CASSLGPSGVTYEQYF.